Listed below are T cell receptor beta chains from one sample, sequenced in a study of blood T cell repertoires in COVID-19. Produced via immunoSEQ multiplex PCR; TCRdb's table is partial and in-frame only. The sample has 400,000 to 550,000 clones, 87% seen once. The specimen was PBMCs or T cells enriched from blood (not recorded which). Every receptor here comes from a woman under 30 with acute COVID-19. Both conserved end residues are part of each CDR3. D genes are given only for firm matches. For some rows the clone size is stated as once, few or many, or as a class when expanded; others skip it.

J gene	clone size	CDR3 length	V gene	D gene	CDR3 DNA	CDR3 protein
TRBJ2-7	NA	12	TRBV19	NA	TGTGCCTCCGGGACGGGAGCCTACGAGCAGTACTTC	CASGTGAYEQYF
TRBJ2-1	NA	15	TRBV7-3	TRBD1	TGTGCCAGCAGCTTCGACAGGGGCACCTACAATGAGCAGTTCTTC	CASSFDRGTYNEQFF
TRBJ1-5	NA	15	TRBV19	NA	TGTGCCAGTAGTACAGGCTTCTATAGCAATCAGCCCCAGCATTTT	CASSTGFYSNQPQHF
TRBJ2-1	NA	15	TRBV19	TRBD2	TGTGCCAGTAGTATGTCGGGAGGAAGGGGCCATGAGCAGTTCTTC	CASSMSGGRGHEQFF
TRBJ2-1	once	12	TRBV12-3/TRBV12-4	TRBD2	TGTGCCAGCAGTTTCGCGGGAGATGAGCAGTTCTTC	CASSFAGDEQFF
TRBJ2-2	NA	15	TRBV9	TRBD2	TGTGCCAGCAGCGAAAGCGGGACCGAGACCGGGGAGCTGTTTTTT	CASSESGTETGELFF
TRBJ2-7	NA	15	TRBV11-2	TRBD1	TGTGCCAGCAGCCTCCCGGGGACAGGGACCTACGAGCAGTACTTC	CASSLPGTGTYEQYF
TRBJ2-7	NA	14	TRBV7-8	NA	TGTGCCAGCATCCCGGGAAGGGGGTCCTACGAGCAGTACTTC	CASIPGRGSYEQYF
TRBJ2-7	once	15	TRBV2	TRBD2	TGTGCCAGCAGTGACCGGACTAGCGGGATCAACGAGCAGTACTTC	CASSDRTSGINEQYF
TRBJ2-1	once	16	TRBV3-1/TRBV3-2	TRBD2	TGTGCCAGCAGCCAAGGGGACTATAAATTTAACAATGAGCAGTTCTTC	CASSQGDYKFNNEQFF
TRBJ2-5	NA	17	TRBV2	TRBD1	TGTGCCAGCAGATCAAAGTTTACGACAGGGAGCCAAGAGACCCAGTACTTC	CASRSKFTTGSQETQYF
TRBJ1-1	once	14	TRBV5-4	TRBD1	TGTGCCAGCAGCCGGGGGACAGTTAACACTGAAGCTTTCTTT	CASSRGTVNTEAFF
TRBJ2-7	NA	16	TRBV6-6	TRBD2	TGTGCCAGCAGTTACGAAGTTGGGAGGGGCTCCTACGAGCAGTACTTC	CASSYEVGRGSYEQYF
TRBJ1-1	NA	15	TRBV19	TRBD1	TGTGCCAGTAGACCACGGACAGGGGAGGACACTGAAGCTTTCTTT	CASRPRTGEDTEAFF
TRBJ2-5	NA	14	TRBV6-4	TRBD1	TGTGCCACACCGGGACAGGGTCCGGGTGAGACCCAGTACTTC	CATPGQGPGETQYF
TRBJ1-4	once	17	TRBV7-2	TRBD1	TGTGCCAGCAGCTCAGGACAGGGGGTGTCTACTAATGAAAAACTGTTTTTT	CASSSGQGVSTNEKLFF
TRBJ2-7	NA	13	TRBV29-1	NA	TGCAGCGTTGTGACAGGCGGGTCCTACGAGCAGTACTTC	CSVVTGGSYEQYF
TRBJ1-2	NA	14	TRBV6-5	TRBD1	TGTGCCAGCAGTCCCCGACAGGGTAACTATGGCTACACCTTC	CASSPRQGNYGYTF
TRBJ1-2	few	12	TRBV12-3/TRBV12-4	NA	TGTGCCAGCAGTTTTGGGGCGAGTGGCTACACCTTC	CASSFGASGYTF
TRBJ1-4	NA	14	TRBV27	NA	TGTGCCACCTCCAACGGGGGGCGCGGTGAAAAACTGTTTTTT	CATSNGGRGEKLFF
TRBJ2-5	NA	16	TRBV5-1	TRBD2	TGCGCCAGCAGCTCGAGACTAGCGGGATATCAAGCGACCCAGTACTTC	CASSSRLAGYQATQYF
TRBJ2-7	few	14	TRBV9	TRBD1	TGTGCCAGCAGCTTTGGGACAGTTGGCTACGAGCAGTACTTC	CASSFGTVGYEQYF
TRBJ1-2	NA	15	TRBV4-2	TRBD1	TGTGCCAGCACCCCTGACAGGGGGATACACTATGGCTACACCTTC	CASTPDRGIHYGYTF
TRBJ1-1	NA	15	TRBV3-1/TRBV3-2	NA	TGTGCCAGCAGCCACCTAGGGGGGGCGGACACTGAAGCTTTCTTT	CASSHLGGADTEAFF
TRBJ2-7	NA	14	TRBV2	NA	TGTGCCAGCAGGACCCAGGCGACTAATTACGAGCAGTACTTC	CASRTQATNYEQYF
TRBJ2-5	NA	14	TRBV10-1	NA	TGCGCCAGCAGTGAGAGTCTAGCCCAAGAGACCCAGTACTTC	CASSESLAQETQYF
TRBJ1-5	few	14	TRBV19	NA	TGTGCCAGTAGTATTCAGGGGACCAATCAGCCCCAGCATTTT	CASSIQGTNQPQHF
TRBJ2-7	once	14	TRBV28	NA	TGTGCCAGCAGTTTGTCGCAGGTCAGCTACGAGCAGTACTTC	CASSLSQVSYEQYF
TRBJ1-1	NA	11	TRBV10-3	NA	TGTGCCATCGGACCGGGGACTGAAGCTTTCTTT	CAIGPGTEAFF
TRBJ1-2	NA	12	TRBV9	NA	TGTGCCAGCAGCGTAGTAGGGGGAGGCTACACCTTC	CASSVVGGGYTF
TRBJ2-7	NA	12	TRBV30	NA	TGTGCCTGCTACTCACAGACCTACGAGCAGTACTTC	CACYSQTYEQYF
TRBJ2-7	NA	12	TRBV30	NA	TGTGCCTGGAGTGGAGACATAATTCAGCAGTACTTC	CAWSGDIIQQYF
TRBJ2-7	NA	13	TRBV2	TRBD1	TGTGCCAGCAGTGAAGTAGGGGGCGGGGAGCAGTACTTC	CASSEVGGGEQYF
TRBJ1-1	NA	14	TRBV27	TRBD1	TGTGCCAGCAGTTTATTCAGGGGGGACACTGAAGCTTTCTTT	CASSLFRGDTEAFF
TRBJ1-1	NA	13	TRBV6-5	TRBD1	TGTGCCAGCAGTTACCGGGACAGGGGACAAGCTTTCTTT	CASSYRDRGQAFF
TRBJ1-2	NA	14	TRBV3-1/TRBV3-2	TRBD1	TGTGCCAGCAGCCAACCACAGGGGGCGTATGGCTACACCTTC	CASSQPQGAYGYTF
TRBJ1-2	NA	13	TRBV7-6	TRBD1	TGTGCCAGCAGCTCACGAACAGGGGCGGGCTACACCTTC	CASSSRTGAGYTF
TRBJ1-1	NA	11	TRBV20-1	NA	TGCAGTGCTAAAAGACTGGTTGAAGCTTTCTTT	CSAKRLVEAFF
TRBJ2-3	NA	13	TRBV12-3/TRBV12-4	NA	TGTGCCAGCAGTTTAAACAGCTTGGGTACGCAGTATTTT	CASSLNSLGTQYF
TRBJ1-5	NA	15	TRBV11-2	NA	TGTGCCAGCAGCACCCGTCAGGGGATCAATCAGCCCCAGCATTTT	CASSTRQGINQPQHF
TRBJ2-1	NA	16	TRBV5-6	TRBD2	TGTGCCAGCAGCTTTTTACGCGGGGGGGCCCGTAATGAGCAGTTCTTC	CASSFLRGGARNEQFF
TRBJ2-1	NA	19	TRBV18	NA	TGTGCCAGCTCACCAATACCTCCCCTCCTCGGGAGCTCCTACAATGAGCAGTTCTTC	CASSPIPPLLGSSYNEQFF
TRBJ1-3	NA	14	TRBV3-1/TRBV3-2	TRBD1	TGTGCCAGCAGCCTGACAGGGACTGGAAACACCATATATTTT	CASSLTGTGNTIYF